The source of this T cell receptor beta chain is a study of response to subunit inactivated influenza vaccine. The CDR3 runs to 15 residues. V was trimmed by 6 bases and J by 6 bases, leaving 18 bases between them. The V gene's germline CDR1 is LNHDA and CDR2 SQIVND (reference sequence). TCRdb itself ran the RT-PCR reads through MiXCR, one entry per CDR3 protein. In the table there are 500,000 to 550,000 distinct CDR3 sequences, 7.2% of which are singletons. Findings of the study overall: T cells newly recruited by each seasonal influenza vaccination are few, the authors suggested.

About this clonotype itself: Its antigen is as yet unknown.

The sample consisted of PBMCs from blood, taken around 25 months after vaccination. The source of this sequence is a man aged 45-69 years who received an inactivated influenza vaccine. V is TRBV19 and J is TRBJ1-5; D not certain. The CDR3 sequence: CASSPDGVAGQPQHF. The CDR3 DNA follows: TGTGCCAGTAGCCCCGATGGGGTGGCGGGTCAGCCCCAGCATTTT.